This T cell receptor beta chain was captured in a study of naive and memory T cell subsets. Study-wide results and limits: Over 90% of naive TCR sequences appeared only once after error correction, unlike memory subsets.

This clonotype was recorded a few times. Its specificity is unknown. Two oligonucleotides, mixed equimolar, formed the beta constant-region primer covering TRBC1 and TRBC2. Nested alpha and beta constant-region primers with the SP2 primer drove four PCR rounds on ligated cDNA. A single record per CDR3 protein comes from TCRdb applying MiXCR to the UMI-ligation and nested PCR reads. The sample has over 8,500 distinct CDR3 sequences; about 6% are singletons. Alpha and beta libraries were amplified separately from the second PCR onward. From germline, CDR1 is MNHEY and CDR2 SVGEGT. This CDR3 spans 17 amino acids. V lost 6 bases to trimming and J lost 0 bases, with 20 bases between them.

This clonotype was obtained from a human donor in good health. The J gene is TRBJ1-2, the V gene TRBV6-2 or TRBV6-3, with D possibly being TRBD1 (5 bases). Sequenced sample: CD4+ TEMRA cells from blood. Noted subset: effector memory re-expressing CD45RA, CD45RA+ CD27-. The CDR3 is CASSSQRQGPSNYGYTF. For the CDR3, the DNA is TGTGCCAGCAGCTCCCAACGGCAGGGACCGTCTAACTATGGCTACACCTTC.